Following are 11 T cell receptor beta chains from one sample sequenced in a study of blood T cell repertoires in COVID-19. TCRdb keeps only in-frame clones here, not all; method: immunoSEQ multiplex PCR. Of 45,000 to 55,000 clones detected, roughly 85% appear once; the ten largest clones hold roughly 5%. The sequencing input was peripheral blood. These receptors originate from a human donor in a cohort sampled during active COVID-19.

The CDR3 loop is CASNPGTPYSPLHF. Written as DNA, the CDR3 is TGTGCCAGCAATCCCGGGACACCTTATTCACCCCTCCACTTT. The chain employs TRBV28 and TRBJ1-6; maybe TRBD1 (6 bases). Trimming shortened V by 7 bases and J by 8 bases, and 15 bases separated the two germline ends. Germline V gene lookup returns CDR1 MDHEN and CDR2 SYDVKM. The CDR3 has 14 amino acids. Together with reference TRBV28 and TRBJ1-6, the CDR3 gives the full variable domain: DVKVTQSSRYLVKRTGEKVFLECVQDMDHENMFWYRQDPGLGLRLIYFSYDVKMKEKGDIPEGYSVSREKKERFSLILESASTNQTSMYLCASNPGTPYSPLHFGNGTRLTVT.

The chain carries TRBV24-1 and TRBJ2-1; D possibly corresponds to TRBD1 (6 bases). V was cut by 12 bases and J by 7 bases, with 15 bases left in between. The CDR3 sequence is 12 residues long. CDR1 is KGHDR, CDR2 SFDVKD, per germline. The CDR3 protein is CAVRGLYNEQFF. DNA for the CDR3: TGTGCCGTCAGGGGCCTCTATAATGAGCAGTTCTTC.

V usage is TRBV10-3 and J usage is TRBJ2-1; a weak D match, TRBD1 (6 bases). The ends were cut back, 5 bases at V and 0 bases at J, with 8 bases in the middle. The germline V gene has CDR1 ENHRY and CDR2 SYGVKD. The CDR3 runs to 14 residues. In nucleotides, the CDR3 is TGTGCCATCAGTCAGGGGAGCTCCTACAATGAGCAGTTCTTC. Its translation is CAISQGSSYNEQFF.

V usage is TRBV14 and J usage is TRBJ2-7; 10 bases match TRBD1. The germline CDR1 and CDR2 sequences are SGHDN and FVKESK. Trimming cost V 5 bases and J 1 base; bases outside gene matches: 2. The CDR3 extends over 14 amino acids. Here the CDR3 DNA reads TGTGCCAGCAGCTGGACAGGGGGGTCCTACGAGCAGTACTTC. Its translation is CASSWTGGSYEQYF. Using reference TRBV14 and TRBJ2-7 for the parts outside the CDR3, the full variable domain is EAGVTQFPSHSVIEKGQTVTLRCDPISGHDNLYWYRRVMGKEIKFLLHFVKESKQDESGMPNNRFLAERTGGTYSTLKVQPAELEDSGVYFCASSWTGGSYEQYFGPGTRLTVT.

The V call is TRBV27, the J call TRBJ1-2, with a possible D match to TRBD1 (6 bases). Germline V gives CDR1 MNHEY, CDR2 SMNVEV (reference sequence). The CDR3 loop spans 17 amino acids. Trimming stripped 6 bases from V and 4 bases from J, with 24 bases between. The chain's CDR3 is CASSFKSTTGLFYGYTF. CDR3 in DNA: TGTGCCAGCAGCTTTAAGTCCACAACAGGGCTCTTCTATGGCTACACCTTC.

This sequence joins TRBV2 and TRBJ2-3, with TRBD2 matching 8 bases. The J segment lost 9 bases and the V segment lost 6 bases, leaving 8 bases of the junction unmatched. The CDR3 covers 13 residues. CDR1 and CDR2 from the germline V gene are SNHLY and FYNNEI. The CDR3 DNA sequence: TGTGCCAGCAGCCCCGGGGGGGACGACACGCAGTATTTT. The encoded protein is CASSPGGDDTQYF.

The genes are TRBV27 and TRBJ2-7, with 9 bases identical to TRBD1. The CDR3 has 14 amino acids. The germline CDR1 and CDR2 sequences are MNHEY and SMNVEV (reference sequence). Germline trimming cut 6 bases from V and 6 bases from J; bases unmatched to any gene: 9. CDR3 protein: CASRLRDREREQYF. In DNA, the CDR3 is TGTGCCAGCAGACTCCGGGACAGGGAACGCGAGCAGTACTTC.

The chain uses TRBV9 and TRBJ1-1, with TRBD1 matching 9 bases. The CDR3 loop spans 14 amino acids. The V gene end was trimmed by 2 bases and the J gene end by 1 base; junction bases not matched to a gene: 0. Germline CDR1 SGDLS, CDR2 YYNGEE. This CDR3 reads CASSVDRGNTEAFF. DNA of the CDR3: TGTGCCAGCAGCGTGGACAGGGGGAACACTGAAGCTTTCTTT.

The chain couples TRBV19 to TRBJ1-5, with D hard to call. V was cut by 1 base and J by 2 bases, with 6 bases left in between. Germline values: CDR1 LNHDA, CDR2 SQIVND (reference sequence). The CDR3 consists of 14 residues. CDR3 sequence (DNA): TGTGCCAGTAGTATAGGTCGGGGCAATCAGCCCCAGCATTTT. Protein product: CASSIGRGNQPQHF.

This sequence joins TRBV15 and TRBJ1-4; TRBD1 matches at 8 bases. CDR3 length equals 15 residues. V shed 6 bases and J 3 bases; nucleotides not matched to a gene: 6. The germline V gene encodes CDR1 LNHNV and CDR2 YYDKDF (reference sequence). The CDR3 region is CATSRQGRANEKLFF. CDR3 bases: TGTGCCACCAGTAGACAGGGGCGGGCTAATGAAAAACTGTTTTTT.

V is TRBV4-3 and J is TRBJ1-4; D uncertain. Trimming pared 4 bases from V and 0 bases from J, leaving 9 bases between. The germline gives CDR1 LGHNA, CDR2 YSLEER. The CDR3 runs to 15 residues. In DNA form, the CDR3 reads TGCGCCAGCAGCCGCGGGGATACAACTAATGAAAAACTGTTTTTT. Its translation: CASSRGDTTNEKLFF.